Presented here are 19 T cell receptor beta chains from one specimen sequenced in a study of neurological immune-mediated disorders. TCRdb passed the 5' RACE reads through MiXCR, listing each CDR3 protein once. This table has around 47,000 distinct CDR3 sequences, roughly 13% appearing once. The source material was PBMCs. Receptor source: a female donor in good health.

The rearrangement joins TRBV28 to TRBJ2-5, with D possibly being TRBD2 (5 bases). The CDR3 is 15 amino acids. V was trimmed by 6 bases and J by 2 bases, leaving 16 bases between them. Germline assignment: CDR1 MDHEN and CDR2 SYDVKM. The CDR3 region is CASRAEDVRQETQYF. As DNA, the CDR3 is TGTGCCAGCAGGGCGGAGGACGTACGGCAAGAGACCCAGTACTTC. Filled out from reference TRBV28 and TRBJ2-5, the complete variable domain reads DVKVTQSSRYLVKRTGEKVFLECVQDMDHENMFWYRQDPGLGLRLIYFSYDVKMKEKGDIPEGYSVSREKKERFSLILESASTNQTSMYLCASRAEDVRQETQYFGPGTRLLVL.

This clonotype was picked up many times. J is TRBJ2-7 and V is TRBV12-3 or TRBV12-4; D possibly corresponds to TRBD1 (6 bases). This CDR3 contains 17 residues. V lost 6 bases and J 0 bases, leaving 21 bases between the germline ends. Here the CDR3 reads CASSSQGYPHISYEQYF. The CDR3 DNA reads TGTGCCAGCAGCTCCCAGGGGTACCCACATATCTCCTACGAGCAGTACTTC.

This clonotype appeared many times. The V gene is TRBV20-1, the J gene TRBJ1-5; D remains ambiguous. Germline CDR1 reads DFQATT; CDR2 reads SNEGSKA (reference sequence). V was pared by 6 bases and J by 2 bases, with 8 bases between. There are 12 residues in the CDR3. The CDR3 bases are TGCAGTGCAACCATGGGCAATCAGCCCCAGCATTTT. It yields the protein CSATMGNQPQHF.

Ten or more counts support this clonotype. The chain combines TRBV5-1 with TRBJ2-5; no reliable D call. Germline V lookup: CDR1 SGHRS, CDR2 YFSETQ. The V gene lost 4 bases and the J gene lost 5 bases, with 15 bases spanning the gap. The CDR3 sequence is 14 residues long. The CDR3: CASSDPQVRETQYF. Written as DNA, the CDR3 is TGCGCCAGCAGCGACCCCCAGGTGCGGGAGACCCAGTACTTC.

This clonotype was detected ten times or more. At one of its ends the junction is not consistent with the germline gene, which may arise from a read error. V usage is TRBV29-1 and J usage is TRBJ1-6; D is unresolved. This CDR3 spans 16 amino acids. The germline CDR1 and CDR2 sequences are SQVTM and ANQGSEA. Written as DNA, the CDR3 is TGCAGCGTTCAAGAGACGGGAAGCTCCTATAATTCACCCCTCCACTTT. As protein: CSVQETGSSYNSPLHF.

This clonotype was found many times. This chain joins TRBV20-1 and TRBJ2-1; TRBD2 is a possible D gene (6 bases). From germline, CDR1 is DFQATT and CDR2 SNEGSKA (reference sequence). V lost 1 base and J lost 0, with 16 bases in between. The CDR3 has 17 amino acids. CDR3 DNA: TGCAGTGCTAGAGCTGACGCGGGATCAGGCTCCTACAATGAGCAGTTCTTC. It is translated as CSARADAGSGSYNEQFF.

In this sample, this clonotype turned up many times. The chain has TRBV29-1 and TRBJ1-4, with a possible D match to TRBD1 (6 bases). V was cut by 5 bases and J by 12 bases, with 13 bases left in between. Germline CDR1 reads SQVTM; CDR2 reads ANQGSEA. This CDR3 is built from 11 residues. As DNA, the CDR3 is TGCAGCGTTAAGAGGGGGGGAGAACTGTTTTTT. Translation: CSVKRGGELFF.

This clonotype has a count of ten or more. The chain carries TRBV5-1 and TRBJ1-3; 7 bases align to TRBD1. J was trimmed by 4 bases and V by 4 bases; bases with no gene match: 5. This CDR3 region has 14 residues. Germline CDR1 and CDR2: SGHRS and YFSETQ. The DNA of the CDR3 is TGCGCCAGCAGCGTGGGACAGCCGGGAAACACCATATATTTT. Translated, it gives CASSVGQPGNTIYF.

Ten or more counts support this clonotype. The chain links TRBV29-1 to TRBJ1-1, with 8 bases lining up with TRBD1. Germline CDR1 is SQVTM and CDR2 is ANQGSEA. V shed 7 bases, J shed 4 bases, and the junction held 11 bases outside the gene matches. The CDR3 is 14 residues long. This chain's CDR3 is CSDGFQGAGTEAFF. In DNA, the CDR3 is TGCAGCGATGGGTTTCAGGGGGCAGGCACTGAAGCTTTCTTT.

This clonotype was seen ten or more times. The gene calls are TRBV3-1 and TRBJ2-1; 10 nucleotides agree with TRBD2. Trimming cost V 4 bases and J 2 bases; bases outside gene matches: 2. CDR1 and CDR2 (germline): LGHDT, YNNKEL (reference sequence). The length of the CDR3 is 15 residues. CDR3 sequence reads: CASSRSGGAYNEQFF. The CDR3 DNA is TGTGCCAGCAGCCGAAGCGGGGGGGCCTACAATGAGCAGTTCTTC.

This clonotype was counted ten times or more. The chain combines TRBV7-2 with TRBJ2-5; D remains unclear. Germline assignment: CDR1 SGHTA and CDR2 FQGNSA. The ends were cut back, 1 base at V and 5 bases at J, with 11 bases in the middle. The CDR3 is made up of 14 amino acids. This CDR3 reads CASSLVGSRETQYF. CDR3 in DNA: TGTGCCAGCAGCTTAGTAGGTAGTAGGGAGACCCAGTACTTC.

Ten or more counts support this clonotype. The genes are TRBV5-5 and TRBJ1-5, with D maybe TRBD1 (6 bases). The CDR3 totals 15 residues. Germline CDR1 and CDR2: SGHKS and YYEKEE (reference sequence). Trimming removed 0 bases from V and 2 bases from J, with 9 bases in between. CDR3 bases: TGTGCCAGCAGCTTGGGGGGGCCAGGCAATCAGCCCCAGCATTTT. Encoded protein: CASSLGGPGNQPQHF.

Comments on this clonotype: Because it lacks the conserved phenylalanine or tryptophan at the end, this CDR3 is likely a read error. The chain carries TRBV12-3 or TRBV12-4 and TRBJ2-1; D uncertain. The CDR3 is 14 amino acids. V lost 6 bases to trimming and J lost 9 bases, with 18 bases between them. The CDR3 DNA reads TGTGCCAGCAGCGCAAAGTCGGACCTCTCTGAGCAGTTCTGT. Its protein is CASSAKSDLSEQFC.

In its sample, this clonotype was seen many times. V and J are TRBV10-2 and TRBJ1-2, with D possibly being TRBD1 (5 bases). CDR3 length: 14 residues. V was shortened by 7 bases and J by 2 bases, with 14 bases between the two germline ends. CDR1 WSHSY and CDR2 SAAADI come from the germline V gene. DNA of the CDR3: TGCGCCAGCACCAAACGGGGGAAAAACTATGGCTACACCTTC. This translates into CASTKRGKNYGYTF.

Ten or more counts support this clonotype. J is TRBJ2-2 and V is TRBV4-2; 7 nucleotides match TRBD2. V was clipped by 0 bases and J by 2 bases; unmatched bases: 3. The length of the CDR3 is 16 residues. Per germline, CDR1 LGHNA and CDR2 YNFKEQ. The DNA for the CDR3 is TGTGCCAGCAGCCAAGATCTAGCGGTAAACACCGGGGAGCTGTTTTTT. Protein sequence: CASSQDLAVNTGELFF.

A remark on this clonotype: A much larger clonotype is one base distant, so this may be a read error. This chain joins TRBV20-1 and TRBJ1-1, with a possible D match to TRBD1 (5 bases). The CDR3 is 14 amino acids. The germline V gene has CDR1 DFQATT and CDR2 SNEGSKA (reference sequence). The CDR3: CNARIPGPQSEAFF. Written as DNA, the CDR3 is TGCAATGCTCGTATACCGGGACCTCAATCCGAAGCTTTCTTT.

In this sample, this clonotype turned up many times. The V call is TRBV20-1, the J call TRBJ1-1; D unresolved. The CDR3 contains 14 residues. The germline V gene has CDR1 DFQATT and CDR2 SNEGSKA (reference sequence). Trimming stripped 0 bases from V and 1 base from J, with 9 bases between. CDR3 coding DNA: TGCAGTGCTAGAGATTGGGGTGGGAACACTGAAGCTTTCTTT. It encodes CSARDWGGNTEAFF.

This clonotype was seen repeatedly, ten times or more. The chain is built from TRBV12-3 or TRBV12-4 and TRBJ2-3, with 10 bases identical to TRBD2. Trimming at V came to 2 bases and at J to 4 bases, leaving 6 bases not matched to a gene. The length of the CDR3 is 16 residues. CDR3 in amino acids: CASSLTSGAPADTQYF. CDR3 sequence (DNA): TGTGCCAGCAGTTTAACTAGCGGGGCCCCGGCAGATACGCAGTATTTT.

This clonotype was seen ten or more times. The chain links TRBV15 to TRBJ2-1; 7 bases fit TRBD2. Trimming at V came to 5 bases and at J to 9 bases, leaving 10 bases not matched to a gene. Germline V CDR1 and CDR2: LNHNV, YYDKDF (reference sequence). CDR3 length equals 14 residues. The CDR3 protein is CATSGGSSVGEQFF. CDR3 bases: TGTGCCACCAGCGGCGGGAGTTCTGTAGGTGAGCAGTTCTTC.